These 18 T cell receptor beta chains originate from one sample sequenced in a study of human T cells and chemical hapten exposure. TCRdb reanalysed the RACE reads using MiXCR and keeps one entry per CDR3 protein. This table holds nearly 350,000 distinct CDR3 sequences, around 7% found once. Time point in this sample: patch test 1, 2 weeks after DPC sensitization. Sample treatment: therapeutic diphenylcyclopropenone sensitization with weekly scalp DPC. Sequences were derived from whole blood, sampled in connection with sensitization to the hapten diphenylcyclopropenone (DPC). These receptor sequences come from a woman aged 18-35 years with alopecia areata. Some clones in this sample may be carry-over from other donors' samples.

In its sample, this clonotype was seen a few times. The rearrangement uses TRBV27 and TRBJ1-6; no clear D. V lost 0 bases and J 0 bases, leaving 9 bases between the germline ends. Germline lookup yields CDR1 MNHEY and CDR2 SMNVEV (reference sequence). This CDR3 has 17 residues. The CDR3 protein is CASSLSGQPSYNSPLHF. CDR3 coding DNA: TGTGCCAGCAGTTTATCAGGGCAGCCCTCCTATAATTCACCCCTCCACTTT.

This clonotype was seen many times. The genes are TRBV29-1 and TRBJ1-1, with D perhaps matching TRBD1 (6 bases). V lost 2 bases and J lost 8, with 18 bases in between. CDR3 length: 14 residues. CDR1 and CDR2 from the germline V gene are SQVTM and ANQGSEA. In DNA, the CDR3 is TGCAGCGTTGAATTGGGCGACAGGCCAACGGAAGCTTTCTTT. Translated: CSVELGDRPTEAFF. The full variable domain, completed using reference TRBV29-1 and TRBJ1-1, is SAVISQKPSRDICQRGTSLTIQCQVDSQVTMMFWYRQQPGQSLTLIATANQGSEATYESGFVIDKFPISRPNLTFSTLTVSNMSPEDSSIYLCSVELGDRPTEAFFGQGTRLTVV.

The sample holds a few counts of this clonotype. The V gene is TRBV7-2, the J gene TRBJ2-7; D may be TRBD1 (7 bases). The CDR3 is 14 residues long. Trimming stripped 7 bases from V and 3 bases from J, with 16 bases between. Germline V gives CDR1 SGHTA, CDR2 FQGNSA. The CDR3 sequence is CASTAGGLLYEQYF. As DNA, the CDR3 is TGTGCCAGCACCGCAGGGGGGCTACTCTACGAGCAGTACTTC.

J is TRBJ1-2 and V is TRBV7-9; D may be TRBD1 (6 bases). The CDR3 totals 13 residues. CDR1 and CDR2 (germline): SEHNR, FQNEAQ (reference sequence). V was trimmed by 5 bases and J by 8 bases, leaving 15 bases between them. In DNA, the CDR3 is TGTGCCAGCAGCCCCGGACAGAATAAAGGCTACACCTTC. Its protein product is CASSPGQNKGYTF.

The chain combines TRBV24-1 with TRBJ2-1; D uncertain. This CDR3 contains 13 residues. Germline assignment: CDR1 KGHDR and CDR2 SFDVKD. The DNA of the CDR3 is TGTGTCCTCGGTTGGGTGATGGCGGATGAGCAGTTCTTC. Its protein product is CVLGWVMADEQFF.

This clonotype was seen repeatedly, ten times or more. In DNA, the CDR3 is TGTGCCACTCGGGACAGCTCCTACGAGCAGTACTTC. Its protein product is CATRDSSYEQYF. This chain connects TRBV10-3 to TRBJ2-7; 7 bases line up with TRBD1. Germline trimming cut 10 bases from V and 0 bases from J; bases unmatched to any gene: 3. Germline CDR1 reads ENHRY; CDR2 reads SYGVKD. CDR3 length: 12 amino acids.

The V and J genes are TRBV28 and TRBJ1-3; 7 positions agree with TRBD1. The CDR3 has 12 residues. V lost 11 bases and J lost 5; bases outside the gene matches: 6. CDR1 is MDHEN and CDR2 is SYDVKM in the germline V gene. The CDR3 DNA follows: TGTGCCGCCCGACAGGGCAGAAACACCATATATTTT. This codes for CAARQGRNTIYF.

This clonotype appeared a few times. The chain links TRBV7-9 to TRBJ1-4; D perhaps matches TRBD1 (5 bases). Germline V gene lookup returns CDR1 SEHNR and CDR2 FQNEAQ (reference sequence). The V and J ends lost 1 base and 3 bases respectively, with 6 bases between them. CDR3 size: 14 residues. CDR3 bases: TGTGCCAGCAGCTTAGGGACATCTAATGAAAAACTGTTTTTT. Its translation: CASSLGTSNEKLFF. The entire variable domain, with the rest obtained from reference TRBV7-9 and TRBJ1-4, is as follows: DTGVSQNPRHKITKRGQNVTFRCDPISEHNRLYWYRQTLGQGPEFLTYFQNEAQLEKSRLLSDRFSAERPKGSFSTLEIQRTEQGDSAMYLCASSLGTSNEKLFFGSGTQLSVL.

The rearrangement uses TRBV20-1 and TRBJ2-7; TRBD1 matches 7 bases. The CDR3 consists of 13 residues. CDR1 is DFQATT, CDR2 SNEGSKA, per germline (reference sequence). J lost 3 bases, V lost 0 bases, and 2 bases had no gene match. In nucleotides, the CDR3 is TGCAGTGCTAGAGAGGGACAGAACTACGAGCAGTACTTC. This translates into CSAREGQNYEQYF.

This clonotype was counted many times. The chain has TRBV2 and TRBJ1-5; possible D gene TRBD1, 6 bases. This CDR3 is 13 amino acids long. V shed 7 bases and J shed 7 bases, with 14 bases lying between them. CDR1 is SNHLY, CDR2 FYNNEI, per germline. The CDR3 is CASIGGAGQPQHF. CDR3 DNA sequence: TGTGCCAGCATAGGGGGGGCCGGGCAGCCCCAGCATTTT.

This clonotype was recorded once. V usage is TRBV19 and J usage is TRBJ2-1; no definite D call. Germline CDR1 is LNHDA and CDR2 is SQIVND (reference sequence). Trimming pared 2 bases from V and 4 bases from J, leaving 6 bases between. CDR3 length: 13 residues. CDR3 protein: CASSIQEYNEQFF. For the CDR3, the DNA is TGTGCCAGTAGTATACAGGAGTACAATGAGCAGTTCTTC.

The sample holds many counts of this clonotype. The chain uses TRBV9 and TRBJ2-3; 7 nucleotides align to TRBD1. Per the germline V gene, CDR1 is SGDLS and CDR2 is YYNGEE. V gave up 4 bases and J gave up 0 bases; unmatched junction bases: 5. The CDR3 is made up of 15 amino acids. The DNA for the CDR3 is TGTGCCAGCAGCCCCGGGACAGTTAGCACAGATACGCAGTATTTT. The encoded protein is CASSPGTVSTDTQYF.

This clonotype has at least ten counts. The chain uses TRBV6-2 or TRBV6-3 and TRBJ2-1, with a possible D match to TRBD2 (6 bases). The V end was cut by 4 bases, the J end by 4 bases, with 8 bases between. Per germline, CDR1 MNHEY and CDR2 SVGEGT. The length of the CDR3 is 13 residues. The CDR3 loop is CASSSGVYNEQFF. The CDR3 DNA follows: TGTGCCAGCAGTTCGGGGGTTTACAATGAGCAGTTCTTC.

The chain employs TRBV10-2 and TRBJ2-3; possibly TRBD1 for D (6 bases). The length of the CDR3 is 16 residues. The germline CDR1 and CDR2 sequences are WSHSY and SAAADI. Trimming took 3 bases from V and 3 from J, leaving 16 bases between them. The CDR3 region is CASSDARRGWTDTQYF. CDR3 coding DNA: TGCGCCAGCAGTGACGCCCGCAGGGGATGGACAGATACGCAGTATTTT.

V usage is TRBV19 and J usage is TRBJ1-5; D gene ambiguous. The V gene's germline CDR1 is LNHDA and CDR2 SQIVND (reference sequence). The CDR3 runs to 13 residues. V was clipped by 5 bases and J by 6 bases, with 11 bases between them. The CDR3 DNA follows: TGTGCCAGTAGTCCAGCTCTGGGTCAGCCCCAGCATTTT. It translates to CASSPALGQPQHF. Filled out from reference TRBV19 and TRBJ1-5, the complete variable domain reads DGGITQSPKYLFRKEGQNVTLSCEQNLNHDAMYWYRQDPGQGLRLIYYSQIVNDFQKGDIAEGYSVSREKKESFPLTVTSAQKNPTAFYLCASSPALGQPQHFGDGTRLSIL.

The CDR3 bases are TGTGCCAGCAGCCAAGTCCGAAGTGGCTACACCTTC. Encoded protein: CASSQVRSGYTF. The genes are TRBV3-1 and TRBJ1-2; no firm D call. The CDR3 has 12 residues. V shed 1 base and J shed 7 bases, with 7 bases lying between them. The germline V gene has CDR1 LGHDT and CDR2 YNNKEL (reference sequence).

The V and J genes are TRBV5-6 and TRBJ1-5; TRBD1 might be the D (6 bases). The germline CDR1 and CDR2 sequences are SGHDT and YYEEEE. This CDR3 has 14 residues. The V and J ends lost 3 bases and 7 bases respectively, with 14 bases between them. For the CDR3, the DNA is TGTGCCAGCAGCTCGGACAGTTTGGGACAGCCCCAGCATTTT. Protein sequence: CASSSDSLGQPQHF.

This clonotype was observed a handful of times. The chain couples TRBV5-7 to TRBJ1-1; D unresolved. TRBV5-7 is reported as an ORF; its role is uncertain. The CDR3 spans 15 residues. V dropped 0 bases and J dropped 1 base, with 10 bases sitting between them. The CDR3 loop is CASSLVGQRNTEAFF. DNA for the CDR3: TGTGCCAGCAGCTTGGTCGGGCAGCGGAACACTGAAGCTTTCTTT.